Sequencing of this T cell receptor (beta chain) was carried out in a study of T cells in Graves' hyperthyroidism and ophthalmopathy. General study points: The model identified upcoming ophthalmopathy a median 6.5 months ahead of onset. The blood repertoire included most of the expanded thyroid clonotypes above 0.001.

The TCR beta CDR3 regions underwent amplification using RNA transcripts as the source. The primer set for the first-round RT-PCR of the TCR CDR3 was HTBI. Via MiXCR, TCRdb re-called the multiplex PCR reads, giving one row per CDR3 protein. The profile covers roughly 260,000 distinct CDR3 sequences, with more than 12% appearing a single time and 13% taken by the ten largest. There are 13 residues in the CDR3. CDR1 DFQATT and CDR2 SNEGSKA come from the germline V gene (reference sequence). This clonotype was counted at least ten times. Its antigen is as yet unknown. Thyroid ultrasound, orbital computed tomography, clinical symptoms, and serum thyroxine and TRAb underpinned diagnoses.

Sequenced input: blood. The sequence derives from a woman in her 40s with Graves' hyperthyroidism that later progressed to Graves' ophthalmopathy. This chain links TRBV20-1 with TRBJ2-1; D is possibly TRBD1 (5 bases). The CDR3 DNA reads TGCAGGGCTGGGGCTAGGGGTTGGAATGAGCAGTTCTTC. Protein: CRAGARGWNEQFF.